The present T cell receptor (beta chain) was sequenced within a study of blood T cells in healthy people across ages. It was around 10 milliliters of peripheral blood that were drawn from each donor. V dropped 10 bases and J dropped 1 base, with 16 bases sitting between them. Germline lookup yields CDR1 MNHNY and CDR2 SVGAGI (reference sequence). This CDR3 is 14 amino acids long. PCR was performed a second time for 7 to 11 cycles using a sample-barcoded 5' primer and a J-beta primer mix. In TCRdb, the 5' RACE reads were re-called with MiXCR into one record per CDR3 protein. The sample has 900,000 to 950,000 distinct CDR3 sequences, 25% to 30% seen once; the top ten hold roughly a tenth. In addition, the sample was reused for a study of T cells of mothers and their children.

Specimen: blood. V usage is TRBV6-6 and J usage is TRBJ1-1; D is possibly TRBD1 (5 bases). The sequence was collected from a woman in her 40s in good health. CDR3 coding DNA: TGTGCCATCCTTAAGGACGGGGCGAACACTGAAGCTTTCTTT. Protein: CAILKDGANTEAFF.